What follows are 27 T cell receptor beta chains derived from one specimen sequenced in a study of blood T cell repertoires in COVID-19 (TCRdb year 2020). Library creation used the immunoSEQ multiplex PCR assay. TCRdb took this table from immuneACCESS and kept in-frame rearrangements with V and J called. Such tables lack part of the clones; where checked against another copy, unresolved V genes explain under half of the gap, and the rest is unexplained. The sample table shows 150,000 to 200,000 clones, and 87% are seen once. The top ten clones comprise approximately 0.88% of the sample. Material: peripheral blood. The receptors originated from a woman aged 18-30 years who had recovered from COVID-19.

This clone appeared a few times. The chain links TRBV6-5 to TRBJ1-1; D might be TRBD1 (5 bases). CDR1 and CDR2 (germline): MNHEY, SVGAGI. V lost 2 bases and J lost 0, with 10 bases in between. This CDR3 has 15 amino acids. The CDR3 DNA sequence: TGTGCCAGCAGTTACCAGGGTATGGTGAACACTGAAGCTTTCTTT. Its translation: CASSYQGMVNTEAFF.

J is TRBJ2-2 and V is TRBV7-3, with TRBD2 identical over 12 bases. V lost 4 bases and J lost 5; bases outside the gene matches: 14. This CDR3 spans 19 amino acids. The germline V gene encodes CDR1 SGHTA and CDR2 FQGTGA. CDR3: CASSSFLAGGPNWTGELFF. The DNA for the CDR3 is TGTGCCAGCAGCTCATTTCTAGCGGGGGGGCCAAATTGGACCGGGGAGCTGTTTTTT.

V usage is TRBV3-1 (or the pseudogene TRBV3-2) and J usage is TRBJ2-3; D is possibly TRBD2 (5 bases). Trimming removed 6 bases from V and 2 bases from J, with 12 bases in between. The CDR3 loop spans 14 amino acids. Germline V lookup: CDR1 LGHDT, CDR2 YNNKEL (reference sequence). Written as DNA, the CDR3 is TGTGCCAGCAGAGTAAAGGGAGCCACAGATACGCAGTATTTT. It specifies CASRVKGATDTQYF.

The rearrangement uses TRBV3-1 (or the pseudogene TRBV3-2) and TRBJ2-7; D possibly corresponds to TRBD1 (6 bases). The CDR3 totals 15 residues. Trimming took off 4 bases at V and 7 bases at J, with 20 bases between the two ends. Per the germline V gene, CDR1 is LGHDT and CDR2 is YNNKEL (reference sequence). This CDR3 reads CASSLGSQGRREQYF. The CDR3 DNA reads TGTGCCAGCAGCCTCGGGTCCCAGGGGCGGAGAGAGCAGTACTTC.

The chain joins TRBV7-9 to TRBJ1-6; 10 nucleotides match TRBD1. Germline V gives CDR1 SEHNR, CDR2 FQNEAQ (reference sequence). V shed 6 bases, J shed 9 bases, and the junction held 8 bases outside the gene matches. The CDR3 has 15 residues. The CDR3 DNA follows: TGTGCCAGCAGTCCGAGACAGGGGGCAAGTTCACCCCTCCACTTT. This encodes CASSPRQGASSPLHF.

The chain uses TRBV7-9 and TRBJ2-6; D is possibly TRBD1 (5 bases). This CDR3 comprises 15 residues. Trimming took off 5 bases at V and 0 bases at J, with 8 bases between the two ends. The germline V gene encodes CDR1 SEHNR and CDR2 FQNEAQ (reference sequence). The CDR3 nucleotides read TGTGCCAGCAGCCCAGGGTTCTCTGGGGCCAACGTCCTGACTTTC. It yields the protein CASSPGFSGANVLTF.

This chain links TRBV6-5 with TRBJ2-1, with D tentatively TRBD2 (6 bases). Looked up from germline, CDR1 is MNHEY and CDR2 is SVGAGI. This CDR3 has 14 amino acids. V shed 2 bases and J shed 8 bases, with 13 bases lying between them. The CDR3 reads CASSYDGSRDEQFF. The CDR3, as DNA: TGTGCCAGCAGTTACGACGGGAGCAGAGATGAGCAGTTCTTC.

This clone was seen once. The chain has TRBV19 and TRBJ2-5, with 8 nucleotides matching TRBD2. J lost 4 bases, V lost 3 bases, and 7 bases had no gene match. This CDR3 is built from 15 residues. CDR1 and CDR2 from the germline V gene are LNHDA and SQIVND (reference sequence). The CDR3 sequence: CASSIWTSSSETQYF. The CDR3 DNA sequence: TGTGCCAGTAGTATTTGGACTAGCAGTTCAGAGACCCAGTACTTC.

This rearrangement joins TRBV19 to TRBJ2-7; D is uncertain. The germline CDR1 and CDR2 sequences are LNHDA and SQIVND (reference sequence). The V end was cut by 5 bases, the J end by 5 bases, with 7 bases between. The CDR3 has 11 residues. The CDR3 nucleotides are TGTGCCAGTAGTCACGAGCACGAGCAGTACTTC. It yields the protein CASSHEHEQYF.

This clone is a singleton in its sample. This sequence joins TRBV4-3 and TRBJ1-1, with a possible D match to TRBD1 (6 bases). The length of the CDR3 is 14 residues. V lost 4 bases and J 0 bases, leaving 9 bases between the germline ends. Looked up from germline, CDR1 is LGHNA and CDR2 is YSLEER. The CDR3 sequence: CASSPGVVNTEAFF. The CDR3 DNA is TGCGCCAGCAGCCCAGGGGTAGTGAACACTGAAGCTTTCTTT.

The chain recombines TRBV19 with TRBJ1-1; tentative D call: TRBD1 (5 bases). CDR1 is LNHDA and CDR2 is SQIVND in the germline V gene (reference sequence). The CDR3 length is 16 residues. Trimming took off 3 bases at V and 2 bases at J, with 16 bases between the two ends. The CDR3 protein is CASSMGQGRINTEAFF. In DNA, the CDR3 is TGTGCCAGTAGTATGGGCCAGGGAAGAATTAACACTGAAGCTTTCTTT.

Regarding this clone: This same CDR3 is encoded by further DNA sequences in the sample. V and J are TRBV12-3 or TRBV12-4 and TRBJ2-7; TRBD2 might be the D (6 bases). This CDR3 is 12 amino acids long. Trimming left V 5 bases short and J 1 base short, with 6 bases between. For the CDR3, the DNA is TGTGCCAGCAGTAGCGGGTCCTACGAGCAGTACTTC. It encodes CASSSGSYEQYF.

The rearrangement links TRBV19 to TRBJ2-3; TRBD2 aligns across 7 bases. The CDR3 is 15 amino acids. Losses at the gene ends were 8 bases for V and 0 bases for J; bases not matched to a gene: 8. In germline, CDR1 is LNHDA, CDR2 SQIVND (reference sequence). CDR3 bases: TGTGCCAGTTCCCCCGACGGGGGGAGCACAGATACGCAGTATTTT. The encoded protein is CASSPDGGSTDTQYF.

The rearrangement joins TRBV5-8 to TRBJ1-4, with 10 bases that match TRBD1. The length of the CDR3 is 15 residues. V lost 4 bases and J lost 8; bases outside the gene matches: 8. CDR1 and CDR2 (germline): SGHTS, YDEGEE. CDR3 in DNA: TGTGCCAGCAGCCAAAGGACAGGGGGAAACGAAAAACTGTTTTTT. Protein product: CASSQRTGGNEKLFF. Supplemented by reference TRBV5-8 and TRBJ1-4, the full variable domain reads EAGVTQSPTHLIKTRGQQATLRCSPISGHTSVYWYQQALGLGLQFLLWYDEGEERNRGNFPPRFSGRQFPNYSSELNVNALELEDSALYLCASSQRTGGNEKLFFGSGTQLSVL.

The V gene is TRBV9, the J gene TRBJ2-3; TRBD1 might be the D (6 bases). V was clipped by 0 bases and J by 1 base, with 6 bases between them. The V gene's germline CDR1 is SGDLS and CDR2 YYNGEE. The CDR3 loop spans 14 amino acids. The CDR3 region has the DNA TGTGCCAGCAGCGTAGGACAGGGCACAGATACGCAGTATTTT. This sequence encodes CASSVGQGTDTQYF.

In this sample, this clone turned up a few times. The chain recombines TRBV6-2 or TRBV6-3 with TRBJ2-5, with D possibly being TRBD2 (7 bases). The CDR3 length is 18 residues. Germline CDR1 and CDR2: MNHEY and SVGEGT. Trimming removed 4 bases at V and 5 bases at J, with 26 bases between. CDR3 sequence: CASSSHLGGGGRGETQYF. The DNA of the CDR3 is TGTGCCAGCAGTTCCCACCTCGGGGGCGGGGGCCGTGGGGAGACCCAGTACTTC.

This chain connects TRBV7-6 to TRBJ2-3; 11 bases line up with TRBD1. After removal of 6 bases from V and 0 bases from J, the junction contained 11 bases not matched to a gene. This CDR3 spans 18 amino acids. Germline CDR1 is SGHVS and CDR2 is FNYEAQ. CDR3 bases: TGTGCCAGCAGTCACCGGGACAGGGGGGGAACTAGCACAGATACGCAGTATTTT. This sequence encodes CASSHRDRGGTSTDTQYF. The full variable domain, rest sourced from reference TRBV7-6 and TRBJ2-3, is GAGVSQSPRYKVTKRGQDVALRCDPISGHVSLYWYRQALGQGPEFLTYFNYEAQQDKSGLPNDRFSAERPEGSISTLTIQRTEQRDSAMYRCASSHRDRGGTSTDTQYFGPGTRLTVL.

This clone has just a few counts. Within the sample, other DNA sequences also encode this same CDR3. The genes are TRBV3-1 (or the pseudogene TRBV3-2) and TRBJ2-2, with D possibly TRBD1 on 5 matching bases. The CDR3 totals 16 residues. Germline CDR1 LGHDT, CDR2 YNNKEL (reference sequence). Trimming cost V 4 bases and J 0 bases, with 12 bases left between them. The CDR3 region has the DNA TGTGCCAGCAGCCCCCGACAGCTTACGAACACCGGGGAGCTGTTTTTT. Its translation: CASSPRQLTNTGELFF.

The chain uses TRBV5-1 and TRBJ2-3; 7 nucleotides match TRBD2. V was pared by 0 bases and J by 2 bases, with 15 bases of the junction left unmatched. The V gene's germline CDR1 is SGHRS and CDR2 YFSETQ. The CDR3 length is 19 residues. DNA for the CDR3: TGCGCCAGCAGCTTGGCCAGGTTTGGGCGGGGGACCTTCACAGATACGCAGTATTTT. As protein: CASSLARFGRGTFTDTQYF. The whole variable domain, filled in from reference TRBV5-1 and TRBJ2-3, reads KAGVTQTPRYLIKTRGQQVTLSCSPISGHRSVSWYQQTPGQGLQFLFEYFSETQRNKGNFPGRFSGRQFSNSRSEMNVSTLELGDSALYLCASSLARFGRGTFTDTQYFGPGTRLTVL.

The chain employs TRBV3-1 (or the pseudogene TRBV3-2) and TRBJ2-5; tentatively, D is TRBD2 (6 bases). The CDR3 length is 15 residues. V shed 3 bases and J shed 2 bases, with 13 bases lying between them. Germline CDR1 and CDR2: LGHDT and YNNKEL (reference sequence). The DNA for the CDR3 is TGTGCCAGCAGCCAGTCCTGGCGGGATCAAGAGACCCAGTACTTC. Protein product: CASSQSWRDQETQYF.

This rearrangement joins TRBV6-2 or TRBV6-3 to TRBJ2-7; maybe TRBD2 (5 bases). Germline assignment: CDR1 MNHEY and CDR2 SVGEGT. CDR3 length equals 13 residues. V lost 0 bases, J lost 7 bases, and 10 bases lay in between. The CDR3 DNA reads TGTGCCAGCAGTTACTCTTCCGCGGGTGAGCAGTACGTC. This translates into CASSYSSAGEQYV.

The chain has TRBV18 and TRBJ1-5; no reliable D call. The germline gives CDR1 KGHSH, CDR2 LQKENI. V was pared by 2 bases and J by 2 bases, with 10 bases between. The CDR3 contains 15 residues. The DNA for the CDR3 is TGTGCCAGCTCACCAGTACAGAATCGCAATCAGCCCCAGCATTTT. Translating gives CASSPVQNRNQPQHF.

The V gene is TRBV5-1, the J gene TRBJ1-1, with D possibly matching TRBD1 (5 bases). CDR3 length: 14 amino acids. V was pared by 2 bases and J by 3 bases, with 11 bases between. Per germline, CDR1 SGHRS and CDR2 YFSETQ. This chain's CDR3 is CASSFWGGDTEAFF. In DNA form, the CDR3 reads TGCGCCAGCAGCTTTTGGGGGGGAGACACTGAAGCTTTCTTT. Drawing the rest from reference TRBV5-1 and TRBJ1-1, the complete variable domain is KAGVTQTPRYLIKTRGQQVTLSCSPISGHRSVSWYQQTPGQGLQFLFEYFSETQRNKGNFPGRFSGRQFSNSRSEMNVSTLELGDSALYLCASSFWGGDTEAFFGQGTRLTVV.

The chain is built from TRBV24-1 and TRBJ1-2, with 8 nucleotides matching TRBD1. This CDR3 is 13 amino acids long. CDR1 is KGHDR, CDR2 SFDVKD, per germline. V gave up 5 bases and J gave up 7 bases; unmatched junction bases: 5. CDR3 DNA: TGTGCCACCAGTGTCAGACAGGGGTCTGGCTACACCTTC. This sequence encodes CATSVRQGSGYTF.

This clone has just one count. This chain connects TRBV6-2 or TRBV6-3 to TRBJ2-7; TRBD2 matches at 8 bases. Trimming removed 4 bases from V and 2 bases from J; junction bases left unmatched: 13. CDR1 is MNHEY and CDR2 is SVGEGT in the germline V gene. The CDR3 has 17 amino acids. CDR3 bases: TGTGCCAGCAGTTCCCACCGGGGCAGCGGGGGCACCTACGAGCAGTACTTC. Translated, it gives CASSSHRGSGGTYEQYF.

This clone was seen repeatedly, ten times or more. The V call is TRBV6-2 or TRBV6-3, the J call TRBJ1-5; 7 bases align to TRBD1. The V gene end was trimmed by 6 bases and the J gene end by 8 bases; junction bases not matched to a gene: 10. Germline CDR1 MNHEY, CDR2 SVGEGT. The CDR3 is 14 residues long. In DNA form, the CDR3 reads TGTGCCAGCAGCACTGGACAGGCATCGGAGCCCCAGCATTTT. Its translation is CASSTGQASEPQHF.

In its sample, this clone was seen a few times. This rearrangement joins TRBV7-3 to TRBJ2-1, with a weak D call TRBD1 (5 bases). This CDR3 is built from 15 residues. The V gene's germline CDR1 is SGHTA and CDR2 FQGTGA. The ends were cut back, 5 bases at V and 2 bases at J, with 13 bases in the middle. The CDR3 DNA reads as TGTGCCAGCAGCCGACCAGGGAAGCCCTACAATGAGCAGTTCTTC. Translating gives CASSRPGKPYNEQFF.